Only a few counts were recorded for the clone carrying this T cell receptor (beta chain). Its antigen is as yet unknown. The entry originates in a study of blood T cells in healthy people across ages. The study's findings and limits: Per-million-T-cell TCR beta diversity fell roughly linearly with age.

With a J-beta primer mix and a sample-barcoded 5' primer, a second PCR ran roughly 6 to 12 cycles. TCRdb ran MiXCR on the 5' RACE reads and lists one entry per CDR3 protein. The table has roughly 800,000 distinct CDR3 sequences, more than 20% seen once. The CDR3 loop spans 16 amino acids. Germline CDR1 and CDR2: SGHRS and YFSETQ. Trimming pared 5 bases from V and 2 bases from J, leaving 16 bases between. Isolated PBMCs totaled at least 7 million in each sample. These records were also assigned to another study, of T cells of mothers and their children. That publication notes: Each 15 ul cDNA reaction used approximately 1.6 ug RNA; all RNA was used.

Sequences were obtained from blood. The chain combines TRBV5-1 with TRBJ2-2; D may be TRBD2 (5 bases). The sequence came from a boy aged 10-17 years in good health. CDR3 region: CASRPSRRANTGELFF. The CDR3, as DNA: TGCGCCAGCAGGCCTTCCCGGCGGGCTAACACCGGGGAGCTGTTTTTT.